The rows below give T cell receptor beta chains drawn from one sample of a study of Ad26.COV2.S vaccination and SARS-CoV-2 variants. Data came from immunoSEQ multiplex PCR; TCRdb stores just in-frame clones and leaves some out. The data show 330,000 or so clones, with under 90% seen just once and approximately 5.8% held by the top ten. The sample in question was peripheral blood, obtained in a trial of Ad26.COV2.S vaccine versus placebo. These receptors originate from a person between 18 and 65 years old who received the Ad26.COV2.S COVID-19 vaccine or a placebo. The CDR3 runs from the conserved cysteine through the conserved F or W. The order of the fields is V gene, D gene, J gene, CDR3 length, CDR3 protein, CDR3 DNA. The D gene is left open where the match is weak.

>TRBV6-5|TRBD1|TRBJ1-1|16
CASSYSRTGLNTEAFF
TGTGCCAGCAGTTACTCGAGGACAGGTCTGAACACTGAAGCTTTCTTT
>TRBV20-1|-|TRBJ1-5|16
CSASKTGLGSNQPQHF
TGCAGTGCTAGTAAAACGGGGTTGGGTAGCAATCAGCCCCAGCATTTT
>TRBV28|-|TRBJ1-5|14
CASRPQEFNQPQHF
TGTGCCAGCAGACCCCAGGAGTTCAATCAGCCCCAGCATTTT
>TRBV24-1|-|TRBJ1-6|18
CATSDLRLSGNYNSPLHF
TGTGCCACCAGTGATCTCCGCCTCTCGGGGAACTATAATTCACCCCTCCACTTT
>TRBV7-8|-|TRBJ2-7|14
CASSFAGQLYEQYF
TGTGCCAGCAGCTTCGCGGGGCAATTATACGAGCAGTACTTC
>TRBV27|-|TRBJ1-5|13
CASRGGVNQPQHF
TGTGCCAGTCGGGGGGGGGTTAATCAGCCCCAGCATTTT
>TRBV24-1|-|TRBJ1-1|12
CATRGGNTEAFF
TGTGCCACTAGAGGCGGAAACACTGAAGCTTTCTTT
>TRBV13|-|TRBJ1-6|16
CASSFSVGGSNSPLHF
TGTGCCAGCAGCTTTAGTGTTGGGGGGTCTAATTCACCCCTCCACTTT
>TRBV15|-|TRBJ2-7|16
CATSPVDRGLSYEQYF
TGTGCCACCAGCCCGGTGGATAGGGGCCTCTCCTACGAGCAGTACTTC
>TRBV12-3/TRBV12-4|-|TRBJ1-2|12
CASSFQAYGYTF
TGTGCCAGCAGTTTCCAGGCGTATGGCTACACCTTC
>TRBV7-9|-|TRBJ1-2|14
CASSSEGPSYGYTF
TGTGCCAGCAGCTCCGAGGGACCCAGCTATGGCTACACCTTC